This entry lists 16 T cell receptor beta chains sequenced from one sample in a study of spatial heterogeneity in lung cancer. Documented time point: sample taken at primary tumor resection. Whole RNA, which was extracted from tumor, nontumor lung tissue or frozen PBMC, was sequenced without any cell sorting. Using its own MiXCR run on the 5' RACE reads, TCRdb lists one record per CDR3 protein. The sample comprises over 50,000 distinct CDR3 sequences, roughly 7.9% of which are singletons, and roughly 16% rests with the top ten. Sequenced material: PBMCs, taken at surgery. These TCRs come from a female donor with early-stage non-small cell lung cancer.

V and J are TRBV6-2 or TRBV6-3 and TRBJ1-1; tentatively, D is TRBD1 (5 bases). The CDR3 loop spans 14 amino acids. Germline loops: CDR1 MNHEY, CDR2 SVGEGT. Trimming left V 10 bases short and J 4 bases short, with 19 bases between. The CDR3 DNA follows: TGTGCCACCAATACTTTGGACACTTTCACTGAAGCTTTCTTT. The encoded protein is CATNTLDTFTEAFF.

This clonotype has more than one count but fewer than ten. The genes are TRBV15 and TRBJ1-2; unclear D gene. Trimming cost V 0 bases and J 1 base, with 18 bases left between them. Germline V lookup: CDR1 LNHNV, CDR2 YYDKDF (reference sequence). CDR3 length: 18 residues. This chain's CDR3 is CATSREPSDGVFNYGYTF. CDR3 coding DNA: TGTGCCACCAGCAGAGAACCCTCTGATGGGGTCTTTAACTATGGCTACACCTTC. The full variable domain, rest sourced from reference TRBV15 and TRBJ1-2, is DAMVIQNPRYQVTQFGKPVTLSCSQTLNHNVMYWYQQKSSQAPKLLFHYYDKDFNNEADTPDNFQSRRPNTSFCFLDIRSPGLGDTAMYLCATSREPSDGVFNYGYTFGSGTRLTVV.

This clonotype was detected many times. The chain employs TRBV9 and TRBJ1-5; D ambiguous. Germline CDR1 SGDLS, CDR2 YYNGEE. V lost 0 bases to trimming and J lost 5 bases, with 6 bases between them. The CDR3 loop spans 13 amino acids. CDR3 amino acids: CASSVDLDQPQHF. In DNA, the CDR3 is TGTGCCAGCAGCGTAGATCTTGATCAGCCCCAGCATTTT.

This clonotype was detected a few times. This chain connects TRBV12-3 or TRBV12-4 to TRBJ1-5; D is unclear. This CDR3 has 15 amino acids. Trimming removed 1 base from V and 0 bases from J, with 7 bases in between. The CDR3 region is CASSLEGISNQPQHF. CDR3 DNA: TGTGCCAGCAGTTTAGAGGGTATTAGCAATCAGCCCCAGCATTTT.

This clonotype has at least ten counts. The chain employs TRBV7-3 and TRBJ2-1, with 12 bases fitting TRBD2. Germline values: CDR1 SGHTA, CDR2 FQGTGA. There are 15 residues in the CDR3. V lost 2 bases and J lost 8; bases outside the gene matches: 4. As DNA, the CDR3 is TGTGCCAGCAGCTTAGAACTAGCGGGAGGCTATGAGCAGTTCTTC. Translation gives CASSLELAGGYEQFF.

This clonotype was detected ten times or more. This chain joins TRBV28 and TRBJ2-1; the D gene is possibly TRBD2 (6 bases). V was cut by 10 bases and J by 7 bases, with 11 bases left in between. The length of the CDR3 is 11 residues. Germline CDR1 MDHEN, CDR2 SYDVKM. CDR3 sequence: CATTGVNEQFF. CDR3 in DNA: TGTGCCACCACGGGGGTGAATGAGCAGTTCTTC.

This clonotype was counted many times. The V and J genes are TRBV6-6 and TRBJ1-1; no clear D gene. V was trimmed by 7 bases and J by 3 bases, leaving 12 bases between them. Germline V lookup: CDR1 MNHNY, CDR2 SVGAGI (reference sequence). This CDR3 is built from 13 residues. CDR3 bases: TGTGCCAGCAAAGCGTCGCTGGACACTGAAGCTTTCTTT. Translated: CASKASLDTEAFF.

This clonotype has a count of ten or more. The chain recombines TRBV14 with TRBJ1-4; D is unresolved. With 1 base removed from V and 1 base from J, the gap between germline ends came to 7 bases. Per germline, CDR1 SGHDN and CDR2 FVKESK. The CDR3 loop spans 15 amino acids. The CDR3 DNA reads as TGTGCCAGCAGCCAAGTCGGCGGAACTAATGAAAAACTGTTTTTT. Translating gives CASSQVGGTNEKLFF.

This clonotype was seen only a few times. The chain links TRBV6-5 to TRBJ2-7; TRBD1 agrees at 9 bases. Germline values: CDR1 MNHEY, CDR2 SVGAGI. The CDR3 contains 12 residues. V gave up 6 bases and J gave up 6 bases; unmatched junction bases: 3. CDR3 bases: TGTGCCAGCAGCCGGACAGGGGTCGAGCAGTACTTC. Residues: CASSRTGVEQYF.

This clonotype was detected only a few times. The rearrangement joins TRBV7-3 to TRBJ1-5; TRBD1 matches 9 bases. Looked up from germline, CDR1 is SGHTA and CDR2 is FQGTGA. The CDR3 covers 14 residues. V was pared by 5 bases and J by 7 bases, with 6 bases of the junction left unmatched. CDR3 region: CASSLQGAWQPQHF. CDR3 DNA: TGTGCCAGCAGCCTACAGGGGGCATGGCAGCCCCAGCATTTT.

This clonotype occurred many times. The V call is TRBV5-1, the J call TRBJ2-1, with TRBD2 as a possible D gene (6 bases). V lost 0 bases to trimming and J lost 5 bases, with 12 bases between them. Germline CDR1 and CDR2: SGHRS and YFSETQ. This CDR3 region has 15 residues. CDR3 sequence (DNA): TGCGCCAGCAGCTTGGCTGCAGGGACTCACAATGAGCAGTTCTTC. Its protein is CASSLAAGTHNEQFF.

This clonotype has ten or more counts. The chain joins TRBV11-2 to TRBJ2-1; TRBD1 might be the D (6 bases). The CDR3 totals 15 residues. The germline V gene has CDR1 SGHAT and CDR2 FQNNGV. V lost 0 bases, J lost 6 bases, and 12 bases lay in between. The CDR3 DNA sequence: TGTGCCAGCAGCTTAGATTGGGCAGGGGCCAATGAGCAGTTCTTC. The encoded protein is CASSLDWAGANEQFF.

This clonotype was recorded at least ten times. The chain is built from TRBV21-1 and TRBJ2-1. TRBV21-1 is a listed pseudogene. This CDR3 comprises 16 residues. The CDR3 DNA is TGTGCCAGCAGCAAAGCCGAGACTAGCCCTAGGAATGAGCAGTTCTTC. This sequence encodes CASSKAETSPRNEQFF.

This chain links TRBV19 with TRBJ2-3; D is undetermined. From germline, CDR1 is LNHDA and CDR2 SQIVND (reference sequence). The CDR3 is 14 amino acids. Trimming left V 9 bases short and J 0 bases short, with 13 bases between. CDR3 residues: CASTVAVSTDTQYF. The CDR3 DNA is TGTGCCAGCACCGTAGCAGTTAGCACAGATACGCAGTATTTT.

This clonotype occurred a few times. The CDR3 here is CSAEGVFTDTQYF. For the CDR3, the DNA is TGCAGTGCTGAGGGGGTGTTCACAGATACGCAGTATTTT. J is TRBJ2-3 and V is TRBV20-1; TRBD1 might be the D (6 bases). The germline V gene encodes CDR1 DFQATT and CDR2 SNEGSKA (reference sequence). The V end lost 5 bases, the J end lost 2 bases, and 11 bases lay between the germline ends. The CDR3 runs 13 residues.

The chain carries TRBV20-1 and TRBJ2-5; 12 bases are shared with TRBD2. The CDR3 sequence is 17 residues long. Per germline, CDR1 DFQATT and CDR2 SNEGSKA (reference sequence). Trimming took 4 bases from V and 5 from J; bases not matched to a gene: 14. Here the CDR3 reads CSAIKLAGGAARETQYF. Written as DNA, the CDR3 is TGCAGTGCTATTAAACTAGCGGGGGGAGCCGCCCGGGAGACCCAGTACTTC.